The 12 T cell receptor beta chains in this list originate from one sample, sequenced in a study of blood T cell repertoires in COVID-19. This table comes from immunoSEQ multiplex PCR, and its TCRdb copy is limited to in-frame clones, with some not included. Among some 240,000 clones listed, roughly 85% were seen once. Sequences were obtained from peripheral blood. These receptor sequences come from a woman between 65 and 79 years old with COVID-19, enrolled during active disease.

The genes are TRBV19 and TRBJ2-1, with 7 bases identical to TRBD2. Unmatched junction bases numbered 6, after V lost 4 bases and J lost 0 bases. Germline CDR1 reads LNHDA; CDR2 reads SQIVND (reference sequence). This CDR3 is built from 16 residues. Here the CDR3 DNA reads TGTGCCAGTAGTACCTCAACTAGCGTCTCCTACAATGAGCAGTTCTTC. Translation: CASSTSTSVSYNEQFF.

This clone was observed once. The chain links TRBV3-1 (or the pseudogene TRBV3-2) to TRBJ2-7; 9 positions match TRBD2. In germline, CDR1 is LGHDT, CDR2 YNNKEL (reference sequence). Trimming removed 0 bases from V and 0 bases from J; junction bases left unmatched: 3. The CDR3 runs 16 residues. CDR3 bases: TGTGCCAGCAGCCAAGATGCAGCGGGGGGCTCCTACGAGCAGTACTTC. Translation gives CASSQDAAGGSYEQYF.

This clone was detected only a few times. This chain connects TRBV21-1 to TRBJ2-7; the DNA was not compared with TRBD1, the D call given in the table. TRBV21-1 is shown as a pseudogene. The CDR3 is made up of 16 amino acids. The chain's CDR3 is CASSLLYREPTYEQYF. The CDR3 nucleotides are TGTGCCAGCAGCCTACTATACAGGGAGCCCACCTACGAGCAGTACTTC.

Only a few counts were recorded for this clone. This chain links TRBV2 with TRBJ1-1; 7 bases align to TRBD1. The V gene's germline CDR1 is SNHLY and CDR2 FYNNEI. The CDR3 runs to 15 residues. After removal of 9 bases from V and 3 bases from J, the junction contained 13 bases not matched to a gene. The CDR3 region is CASSSQGGEYTEAFF. CDR3 in DNA: TGTGCCAGTAGTAGCCAAGGGGGCGAATACACTGAAGCTTTCTTT.

The chain employs TRBV12-5 and TRBJ1-3; the D gene is possibly TRBD1 (5 bases). Looked up from germline, CDR1 is LGHNT and CDR2 is FRNRAP. Trimming removed 7 bases at V and 6 bases at J, with 13 bases between. This CDR3 contains 13 residues. CDR3 loop: CASDAGGENTIYF. The DNA of the CDR3 is TGTGCTAGTGATGCCGGAGGGGAAAACACCATATATTTT.

This chain joins TRBV5-4 and TRBJ2-5; 10 bases are shared with TRBD2. Germline V gives CDR1 SGHNT, CDR2 YYREEE (reference sequence). V was clipped by 3 bases and J by 4 bases; unmatched bases: 9. CDR3 size: 16 residues. The CDR3 DNA sequence: TGTGCCAGCAGCTGGGGATCTAGCGGGAGAGCAGAGACCCAGTACTTC. Encoded protein: CASSWGSSGRAETQYF.

The V call is TRBV7-2, the J call TRBJ2-7; TRBD2 might be the D (6 bases). Per germline, CDR1 SGHTA and CDR2 FQGNSA. Trimming cost V 1 base and J 0 bases, with 7 bases left between them. The CDR3 has 14 amino acids. CDR3 nucleotides: TGTGCCAGCAGCTTAGGCGGGGTCTCCTACGAGCAGTACTTC. It translates to CASSLGGVSYEQYF.

This CDR3 reads CSVKDPGEQYF. For the CDR3, the DNA is TGCAGCGTTAAGGATCCGGGCGAGCAGTACTTC. The chain recombines TRBV29-1 with TRBJ2-7; unclear D gene. The CDR3 extends over 11 amino acids. Germline lookup yields CDR1 SQVTM and CDR2 ANQGSEA. V was trimmed by 5 bases and J by 6 bases, leaving 11 bases between them.

The genes are TRBV18 and TRBJ1-3; no clear D. Germline CDR1 and CDR2: KGHSH and LQKENI. This CDR3 is built from 16 residues. The V and J ends lost 6 bases and 0 bases respectively, with 15 bases between them. The CDR3 sequence is CASSPTATLSGNTIYF. The CDR3 bases are TGTGCCAGCTCCCCTACAGCTACCCTCTCTGGAAACACCATATATTTT.

The chain is built from TRBV27 and TRBJ1-1; D is undetermined. This CDR3 is built from 13 residues. V was clipped by 5 bases and J by 0 bases, with 7 bases between them. Germline V CDR1 and CDR2: MNHEY, SMNVEV (reference sequence). The CDR3 loop reads CASSRLMNTEAFF. The DNA of the CDR3 is TGTGCCAGCAGTCGCCTAATGAACACTGAAGCTTTCTTT.

This clone is a singleton in its sample. The V gene is TRBV7-3, the J gene TRBJ2-3, with 8 bases fitting TRBD2. Germline CDR1 is SGHTA and CDR2 is FQGTGA. The CDR3 is 12 residues long. J gave up 8 bases and V 5 bases, and 3 bases lay outside the gene matches. The CDR3 sequence is CASSPTSGTQYF. CDR3 DNA: TGTGCCAGCAGCCCTACTAGCGGTACGCAGTATTTT.

The chain recombines TRBV7-9 with TRBJ2-1; 12 positions agree with TRBD2. The V gene end was trimmed by 7 bases and the J gene end by 6 bases; junction bases not matched to a gene: 10. Germline V gene lookup returns CDR1 SEHNR and CDR2 FQNEAQ (reference sequence). The CDR3 has 16 residues. The CDR3, as DNA: TGTGCCAGCAACCCGACTAGCGGGAGATCAGCCAATGAGCAGTTCTTC. Translating it yields CASNPTSGRSANEQFF.